The 21 T cell receptor beta chains below all came from one sample that was sequenced in a study of T cell repertoires in cytomegalovirus infection. TCRdb fed the reads into MiXCR, producing one record per CDR3 protein. The sample has about 830,000 distinct CDR3 sequences, about 30% seen once. Their antigens remain unidentified. The source material was cultured CD8+ T cells from PBMCs, sampled from culture after CMV antigen stimulation. These TCRs come from a human donor in good health (CMV status not recorded). Some clones in this sample may be carry-over from other donors' samples.

The chain recombines TRBV4-1 with TRBJ2-1; D perhaps matches TRBD1 (6 bases). V was shortened by 3 bases and J by 4 bases, with 7 bases between the two germline ends. This CDR3 is built from 13 residues. Germline CDR1 is MGHRA and CDR2 is YSYEKL. The CDR3 region has the DNA TGCGCCAGCAGCCACGGGACATACAATGAGCAGTTCTTC. Its translation is CASSHGTYNEQFF.

This chain joins TRBV7-9 and TRBJ2-1; D gene unclear. The V gene's germline CDR1 is SEHNR and CDR2 FQNEAQ (reference sequence). The V and J ends lost 5 bases and 4 bases respectively, with 18 bases between them. The CDR3 covers 16 residues. The CDR3 DNA sequence: TGTGCCAGCAGCCGAAAAGGCCACCAACTTTACAATGAGCAGTTCTTC. It codes for CASSRKGHQLYNEQFF. Variable domain in full (rest from reference TRBV7-9 and TRBJ2-1): DTGVSQNPRHKITKRGQNVTFRCDPISEHNRLYWYRQTLGQGPEFLTYFQNEAQLEKSRLLSDRFSAERPKGSFSTLEIQRTEQGDSAMYLCASSRKGHQLYNEQFFGPGTRLTVL.

The table lists this clonotype with a few counts. A read error may produce the germline difference seen at one junction end. The J gene is TRBJ2-1, the V gene TRBV9, with TRBD1 identical over 9 bases. The germline gives CDR1 SGDLS, CDR2 YYNGEE. The CDR3 contains 15 residues. This CDR3 reads CASSGDRASDNEQFF. The DNA of the CDR3 is TGTGCCAGCAGTGGGGACAGGGCCTCCGACAATGAGCAGTTCTTC.

The sample holds a few counts of this clonotype. This sequence joins TRBV18 and TRBJ2-7, with 11 positions matching TRBD2. This CDR3 contains 15 residues. V was clipped by 3 bases and J by 0 bases; unmatched bases: 1. Germline V CDR1 and CDR2: KGHSH, LQKENI. CDR3 nucleotides: TGTGCCAGCTCACCTAGCGGGGGGGCCTCCTACGAGCAGTACGTC. Protein product: CASSPSGGASYEQYV.

This clonotype was counted many times. V and J are TRBV7-2 and TRBJ2-5; D perhaps matches TRBD1 (6 bases). This CDR3 is 15 amino acids long. The V and J ends lost 2 bases and 4 bases respectively, with 14 bases between them. Per the germline V gene, CDR1 is SGHTA and CDR2 is FQGNSA. As DNA, the CDR3 is TGTGCCAGCAGCTTAACAGGGAACAAGTTAGAGACCCAGTACTTC. This translates into CASSLTGNKLETQYF.

This clonotype was found many times. This chain connects TRBV11-2 to TRBJ2-1; a possible D gene is TRBD2 (7 bases). Germline lookup yields CDR1 SGHAT and CDR2 FQNNGV. Trimming took 2 bases from V and 8 from J, leaving 16 bases between them. CDR3 length: 15 amino acids. The CDR3 protein is CASSLRAGGGDEQFF. The CDR3 region has the DNA TGTGCCAGCAGCTTAAGGGCAGGAGGGGGGGATGAGCAGTTCTTC. Based on the CDR3 plus reference TRBV11-2 and TRBJ2-1, the full variable domain is EAGVAQSPRYKIIEKRQSVAFWCNPISGHATLYWYQQILGQGPKLLIQFQNNGVVDDSQLPKDRFSAERLKGVDSTLKIQPAKLEDSAVYLCASSLRAGGGDEQFFGPGTRLTVL.

Only a few counts were recorded for this clonotype. The chain has TRBV5-5 and TRBJ1-4; D gene unclear. Trimming removed 4 bases from V and 0 bases from J, with 13 bases in between. Per germline, CDR1 SGHKS and CDR2 YYEKEE (reference sequence). The CDR3 has 16 residues. CDR3: CASSGSVTTTNEKLFF. In nucleotides, the CDR3 is TGTGCCAGCAGCGGGTCCGTGACGACAACTAATGAAAAACTGTTTTTT.

This chain links TRBV19 with TRBJ1-5; 7 bases fit TRBD1. Looked up from germline, CDR1 is LNHDA and CDR2 is SQIVND (reference sequence). The CDR3 is 15 residues long. The ends lost 3 bases at V and 4 bases at J; junction bases unmatched: 6. CDR3 coding DNA: TGTGCCAGTAGTATTTGGGACAGCTCGAATCAGCCCCAGCATTTT. This gives the protein CASSIWDSSNQPQHF. The full variable domain, rest sourced from reference TRBV19 and TRBJ1-5, is DGGITQSPKYLFRKEGQNVTLSCEQNLNHDAMYWYRQDPGQGLRLIYYSQIVNDFQKGDIAEGYSVSREKKESFPLTVTSAQKNPTAFYLCASSIWDSSNQPQHFGDGTRLSIL.

This clonotype was found a few times. The gene calls are TRBV6-5 and TRBJ1-6, with D hard to call. This CDR3 has 13 residues. Per the germline V gene, CDR1 is MNHEY and CDR2 is SVGAGI. V lost 2 bases and J lost 9, with 8 bases in between. CDR3 coding DNA: TGTGCCAGCAGTTACGTAAAGGGTTCACCCCTCCACTTT. Translation: CASSYVKGSPLHF.

The chain uses TRBV2 and TRBJ2-1, with a possible D match to TRBD1 (6 bases). CDR1 and CDR2 from the germline V gene are SNHLY and FYNNEI. This CDR3 contains 15 residues. Trimming removed 7 bases from V and 5 bases from J, with 18 bases in between. CDR3 sequence (DNA): TGTGCCAGCACCATGATCCCGACAGGCCACAATGAGCAGTTCTTC. Protein: CASTMIPTGHNEQFF.

V is TRBV4-1 and J is TRBJ2-1; 8 positions agree with TRBD2. V shed 0 bases and J 5 bases; nucleotides not matched to a gene: 6. This CDR3 has 16 amino acids. Looked up from germline, CDR1 is MGHRA and CDR2 is YSYEKL. Here the CDR3 DNA reads TGCGCCAGCAGCCAAGATCGGGGGGGGGGAAACAATGAGCAGTTCTTC. Its protein is CASSQDRGGGNNEQFF.

V usage is TRBV2 and J usage is TRBJ2-1, with unresolved D. V lost 1 base and J lost 2, with 9 bases in between. Germline V gene data show CDR1 as SNHLY and CDR2 as FYNNEI. This CDR3 comprises 15 residues. CDR3 loop: CASSEDTTTYNEQFF. The CDR3 bases are TGTGCCAGCAGTGAAGATACCACCACCTACAATGAGCAGTTCTTC. The full variable domain, its missing parts supplied by reference TRBV2 and TRBJ2-1, is EPEVTQTPSHQVTQMGQEVILRCVPISNHLYFYWYRQILGQKVEFLVSFYNNEISEKSEIFDDQFSVERPDGSNFTLKIRSTKLEDSAMYFCASSEDTTTYNEQFFGPGTRLTVL.

V and J are TRBV6-2 or TRBV6-3 and TRBJ2-1, with 7 bases lining up with TRBD2. Trimming removed 5 bases from V and 7 bases from J; junction bases left unmatched: 8. This CDR3 comprises 14 residues. Germline CDR1 MNHEY, CDR2 SVGEGT. CDR3 loop: CASSPLGGTNEQFF. Here the CDR3 DNA reads TGTGCCAGCAGTCCACTCGGGGGGACGAATGAGCAGTTCTTC.

The chain is built from TRBV7-9 and TRBJ2-5; the match to TRBD1 covers 10 bases. Germline CDR1 is SEHNR and CDR2 is FQNEAQ (reference sequence). The CDR3 has 15 residues. The trim removed 5 bases at V and 3 bases at J, leaving 6 bases unmatched. The CDR3 is CASSGSGTGEETQYF. CDR3 DNA: TGTGCCAGCAGCGGCTCCGGGACAGGGGAAGAGACCCAGTACTTC.

This clonotype has a handful of counts. The chain has TRBV4-1 and TRBJ1-1; perhaps TRBD1 as D (6 bases). The CDR3 spans 15 residues. The V and J ends lost 0 bases and 0 bases respectively, with 8 bases between them. Germline V gives CDR1 MGHRA, CDR2 YSYEKL. The CDR3 protein is CASSQDGQLNTEAFF. For the CDR3, the DNA is TGCGCCAGCAGCCAAGACGGACAGCTGAACACTGAAGCTTTCTTT.

This clonotype was picked up a small number of times. This sequence joins TRBV27 and TRBJ1-5; D uncertain. The CDR3 is 17 amino acids. With 3 bases removed from V and 0 bases from J, the gap between germline ends came to 15 bases. Germline loops: CDR1 MNHEY, CDR2 SMNVEV (reference sequence). The CDR3 sequence: CASSFGPTGFSNQPQHF. The CDR3 DNA reads as TGTGCCAGCAGTTTTGGCCCCACGGGGTTTAGCAATCAGCCCCAGCATTTT.

This clonotype was counted a few times. The chain is built from TRBV4-1 and TRBJ1-4; D not resolved. CDR1 MGHRA and CDR2 YSYEKL come from the germline V gene. Trimming removed 4 bases from V and 6 bases from J, with 9 bases in between. The CDR3 covers 13 residues. CDR3 loop: CASSPEPDEKLFF. CDR3 nucleotide sequence: TGCGCCAGCAGCCCGGAACCTGATGAAAAACTGTTTTTT.

This sequence joins TRBV19 and TRBJ2-5; a possible D gene is TRBD2 (5 bases). The CDR3 covers 15 residues. Deletions cut 3 bases from V and 4 bases from J, with 15 bases between. Germline lookup yields CDR1 LNHDA and CDR2 SQIVND (reference sequence). Here the CDR3 reads CASSIGEIQGETQYF. The CDR3, as DNA: TGTGCCAGTAGTATCGGGGAAATCCAAGGAGAGACCCAGTACTTC. Variable domain in full (rest from reference TRBV19 and TRBJ2-5): DGGITQSPKYLFRKEGQNVTLSCEQNLNHDAMYWYRQDPGQGLRLIYYSQIVNDFQKGDIAEGYSVSREKKESFPLTVTSAQKNPTAFYLCASSIGEIQGETQYFGPGTRLLVL.

A few counts support this clonotype. The rearrangement uses TRBV6-5 and TRBJ2-2; D remains unclear. V lost 4 bases and J lost 6, with 15 bases in between. This CDR3 has 15 amino acids. Looked up from germline, CDR1 is MNHEY and CDR2 is SVGAGI. For the CDR3, the DNA is TGTGCCAGCAGTTCCCACCGGGCCCCAGCCGGGGAGCTGTTTTTT. It translates to CASSSHRAPAGELFF.

The chain has TRBV6-2 or TRBV6-3 and TRBJ2-7; 11 bases match TRBD2. V was pared by 0 bases and J by 12 bases, with 7 bases of the junction left unmatched. Germline CDR1 MNHEY, CDR2 SVGEGT. CDR3 length: 14 residues. In DNA form, the CDR3 reads TGTGCCAGCAGTTACTCGACTAGCGGGGCCCCTTCGTACGTC. It translates to CASSYSTSGAPSYV.

This clonotype was counted many times. The V and J genes are TRBV6-2 or TRBV6-3 and TRBJ2-2, with unresolved D. The CDR3 contains 14 residues. Germline V lookup: CDR1 MNHEY, CDR2 SVGEGT. The V end lost 6 bases, the J end lost 5 bases, and 13 bases lay between the germline ends. CDR3 protein: CASRGTPGTGELFF. The CDR3 region has the DNA TGTGCCAGCAGAGGTACTCCCGGGACCGGGGAGCTGTTTTTT.